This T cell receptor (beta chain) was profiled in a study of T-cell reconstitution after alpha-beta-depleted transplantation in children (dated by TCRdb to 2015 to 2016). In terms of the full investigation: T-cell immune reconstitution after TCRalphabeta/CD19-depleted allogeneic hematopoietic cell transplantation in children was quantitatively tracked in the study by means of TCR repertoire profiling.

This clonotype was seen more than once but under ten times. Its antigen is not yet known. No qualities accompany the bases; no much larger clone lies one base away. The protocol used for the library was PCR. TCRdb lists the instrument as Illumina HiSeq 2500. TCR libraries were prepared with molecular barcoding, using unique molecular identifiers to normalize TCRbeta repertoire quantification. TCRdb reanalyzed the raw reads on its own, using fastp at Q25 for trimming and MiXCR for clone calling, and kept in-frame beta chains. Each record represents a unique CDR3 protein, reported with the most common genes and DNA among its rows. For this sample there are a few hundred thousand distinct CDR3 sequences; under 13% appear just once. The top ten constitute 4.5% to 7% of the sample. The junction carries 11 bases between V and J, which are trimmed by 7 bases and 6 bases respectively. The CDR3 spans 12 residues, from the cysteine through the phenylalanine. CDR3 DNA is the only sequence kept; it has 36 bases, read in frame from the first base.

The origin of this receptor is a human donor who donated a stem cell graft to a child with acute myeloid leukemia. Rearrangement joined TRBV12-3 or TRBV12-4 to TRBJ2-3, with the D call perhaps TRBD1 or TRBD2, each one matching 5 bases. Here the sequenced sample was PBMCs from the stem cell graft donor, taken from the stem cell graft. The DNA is TGTGCCAGCACTCGAGGGGCGGATACGCAGTATTTT. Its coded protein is CASTRGADTQYF.